Each of the 3 T cell receptor beta chains below was sequenced from the same sample in a study of blood T cell repertoires in COVID-19. Here immunoSEQ multiplex PCR was the method, and the copy in TCRdb shows in-frame clones only, minus some. In the table there are approximately 250,000 clones, around 86% of which are singletons. Sample: peripheral blood. These receptors originate from a woman of 80 years or more with COVID-19, enrolled during active disease.

The chain recombines TRBV27 with TRBJ1-5, with a weak D call TRBD1 (6 bases). CDR1 and CDR2 from the germline V gene are MNHEY and SMNVEV (reference sequence). This CDR3 comprises 15 residues. Trimming shortened V by 3 bases and J by 2 bases, and 11 bases separated the two germline ends. CDR3 sequence (DNA): TGTGCCAGCAGTTTTAGGTCAGGGGGCAATCAGCCCCAGCATTTT. It specifies CASSFRSGGNQPQHF.

This clone appeared once. The gene calls are TRBV19 and TRBJ1-2; TRBD1 matches at 9 bases. V shed 8 bases, J shed 2 bases, and the junction held 12 bases outside the gene matches. CDR3 length equals 16 residues. In germline, CDR1 is LNHDA, CDR2 SQIVND (reference sequence). Here the CDR3 reads CASHPRTGGANYGYTF. As DNA, the CDR3 is TGTGCCAGTCACCCACGAACAGGGGGCGCGAACTATGGCTACACCTTC.

The chain uses TRBV5-1 and TRBJ1-2; 10 nucleotides line up with TRBD1. Germline trimming cut 4 bases from V and 2 bases from J; bases unmatched to any gene: 5. Germline values: CDR1 SGHRS, CDR2 YFSETQ. This CDR3 has 15 amino acids. This CDR3 is CASSTWTGGNYGYTF. CDR3 DNA sequence: TGCGCCAGCAGCACCTGGACAGGGGGAAACTATGGCTACACCTTC.